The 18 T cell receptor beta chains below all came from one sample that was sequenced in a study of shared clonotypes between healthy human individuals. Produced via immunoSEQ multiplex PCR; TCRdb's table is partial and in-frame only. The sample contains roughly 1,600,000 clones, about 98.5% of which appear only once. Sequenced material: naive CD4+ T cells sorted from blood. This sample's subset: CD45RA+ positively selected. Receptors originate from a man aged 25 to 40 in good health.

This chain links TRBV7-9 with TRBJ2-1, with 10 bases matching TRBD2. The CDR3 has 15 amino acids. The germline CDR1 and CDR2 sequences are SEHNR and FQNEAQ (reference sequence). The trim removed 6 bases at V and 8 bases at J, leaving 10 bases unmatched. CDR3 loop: CASRGLAGDLDEQFF. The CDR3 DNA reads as TGTGCCAGCAGAGGGCTAGCGGGAGATTTGGATGAGCAGTTCTTC.

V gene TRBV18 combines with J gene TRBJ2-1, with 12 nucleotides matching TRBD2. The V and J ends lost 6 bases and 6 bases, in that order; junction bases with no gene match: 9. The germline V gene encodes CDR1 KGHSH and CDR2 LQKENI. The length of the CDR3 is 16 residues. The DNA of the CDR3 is TGTGCCAGCTCCCCGCCTAGCGGGAGGGTGGGCAATGAGCAGTTCTTC. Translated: CASSPPSGRVGNEQFF. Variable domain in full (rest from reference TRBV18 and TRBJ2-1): NAGVMQNPRHLVRRRGQEARLRCSPMKGHSHVYWYRQLPEEGLKFMVYLQKENIIDESGMPKERFSAEFPKEGPSILRIQQVVRGDSAAYFCASSPPSGRVGNEQFFGPGTRLTVL.

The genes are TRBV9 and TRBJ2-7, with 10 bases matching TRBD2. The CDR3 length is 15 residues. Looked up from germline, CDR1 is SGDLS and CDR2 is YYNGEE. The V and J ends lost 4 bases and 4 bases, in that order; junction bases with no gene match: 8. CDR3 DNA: TGTGCCAGCAGCAGAGCGGGAGGGCGGGGTTACGAGCAGTACTTC. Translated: CASSRAGGRGYEQYF.

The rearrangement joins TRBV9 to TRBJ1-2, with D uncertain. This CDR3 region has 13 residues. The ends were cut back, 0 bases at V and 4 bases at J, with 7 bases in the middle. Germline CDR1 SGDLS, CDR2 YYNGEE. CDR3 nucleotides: TGTGCCAGCAGCGTAGGGGTTCTCTATGGCTACACCTTC. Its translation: CASSVGVLYGYTF.

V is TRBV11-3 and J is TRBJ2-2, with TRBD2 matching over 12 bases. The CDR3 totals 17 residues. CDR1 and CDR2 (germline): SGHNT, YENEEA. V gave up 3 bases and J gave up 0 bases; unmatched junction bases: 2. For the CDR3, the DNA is TGTGCCAGCAGCTTCGGACTAGCGGGACCGAACACCGGGGAGCTGTTTTTT. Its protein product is CASSFGLAGPNTGELFF.

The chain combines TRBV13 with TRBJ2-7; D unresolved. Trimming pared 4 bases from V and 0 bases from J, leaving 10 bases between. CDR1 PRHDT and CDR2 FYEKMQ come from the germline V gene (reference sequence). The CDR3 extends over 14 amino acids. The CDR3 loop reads CASSSGPGSYEQYF. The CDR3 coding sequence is TGTGCCAGCAGCTCCGGGCCAGGCTCCTACGAGCAGTACTTC.

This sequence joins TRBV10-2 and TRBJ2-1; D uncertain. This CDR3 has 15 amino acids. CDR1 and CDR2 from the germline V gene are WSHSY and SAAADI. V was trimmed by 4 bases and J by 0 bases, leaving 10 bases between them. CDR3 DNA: TGCGCCAGCAGTGTCGCGGCTCTCTCCTACAATGAGCAGTTCTTC. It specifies CASSVAALSYNEQFF.

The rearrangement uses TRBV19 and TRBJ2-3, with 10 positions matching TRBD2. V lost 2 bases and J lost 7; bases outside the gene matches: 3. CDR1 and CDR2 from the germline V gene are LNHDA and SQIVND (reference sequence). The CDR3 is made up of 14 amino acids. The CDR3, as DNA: TGTGCCAGTAGTATATTAGCGGGAGGAAATACGCAGTATTTT. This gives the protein CASSILAGGNTQYF.

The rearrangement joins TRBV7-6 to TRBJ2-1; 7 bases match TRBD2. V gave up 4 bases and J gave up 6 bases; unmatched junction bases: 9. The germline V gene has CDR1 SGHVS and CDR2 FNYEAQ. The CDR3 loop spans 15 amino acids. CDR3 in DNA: TGTGCCAGCAGCTCCGGACTAAGCGGGATCAATGAGCAGTTCTTC. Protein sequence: CASSSGLSGINEQFF.

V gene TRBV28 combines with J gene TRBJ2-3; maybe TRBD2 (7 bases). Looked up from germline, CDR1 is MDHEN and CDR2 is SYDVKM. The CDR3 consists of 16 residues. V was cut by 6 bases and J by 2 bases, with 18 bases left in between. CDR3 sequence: CASSGGRGQTTDTQYF. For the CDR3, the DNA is TGTGCCAGCAGCGGGGGGCGTGGGCAGACCACAGATACGCAGTATTTT.

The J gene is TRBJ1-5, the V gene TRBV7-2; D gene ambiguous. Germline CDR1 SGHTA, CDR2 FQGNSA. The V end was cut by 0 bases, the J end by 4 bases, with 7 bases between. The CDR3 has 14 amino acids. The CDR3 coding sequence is TGTGCCAGCAGCTTAGCGCGGGAGAATCAGCCCCAGCATTTT. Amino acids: CASSLARENQPQHF.

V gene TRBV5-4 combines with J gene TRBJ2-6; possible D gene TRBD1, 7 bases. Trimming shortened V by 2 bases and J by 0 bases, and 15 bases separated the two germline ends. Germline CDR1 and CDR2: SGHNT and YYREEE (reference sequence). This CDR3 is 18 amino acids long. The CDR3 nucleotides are TGTGCCAGCAGCTTACAGGGGCGGGAATTCTCTGGGGCCAACGTCCTGACTTTC. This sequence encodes CASSLQGREFSGANVLTF.

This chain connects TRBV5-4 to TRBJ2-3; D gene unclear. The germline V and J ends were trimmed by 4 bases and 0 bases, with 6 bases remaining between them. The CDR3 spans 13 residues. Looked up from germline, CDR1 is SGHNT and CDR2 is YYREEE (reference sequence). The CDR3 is CASSMQSTDTQYF. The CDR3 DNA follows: TGTGCCAGCAGCATGCAGAGCACAGATACGCAGTATTTT.

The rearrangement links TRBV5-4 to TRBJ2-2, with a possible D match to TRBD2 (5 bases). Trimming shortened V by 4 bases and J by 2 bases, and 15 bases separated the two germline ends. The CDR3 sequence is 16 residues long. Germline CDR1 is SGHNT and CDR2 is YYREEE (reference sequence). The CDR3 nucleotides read TGTGCCAGCAGCGACCGGGATACCTATAACACCGGGGAGCTGTTTTTT. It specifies CASSDRDTYNTGELFF.

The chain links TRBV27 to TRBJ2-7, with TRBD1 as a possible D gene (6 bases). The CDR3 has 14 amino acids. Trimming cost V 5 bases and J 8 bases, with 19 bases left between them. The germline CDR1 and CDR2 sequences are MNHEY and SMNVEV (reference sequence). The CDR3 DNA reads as TGTGCCAGCAGTCCCCAACGACAGGTTACGAAGCAGTACTTC. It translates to CASSPQRQVTKQYF.

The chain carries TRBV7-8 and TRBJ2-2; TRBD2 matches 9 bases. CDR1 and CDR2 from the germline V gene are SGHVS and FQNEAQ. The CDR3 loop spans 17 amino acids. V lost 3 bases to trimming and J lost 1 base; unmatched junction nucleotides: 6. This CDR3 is CASSLLTSGLNTGELFF. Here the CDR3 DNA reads TGTGCCAGCAGCTTGTTGACTAGCGGTCTGAACACCGGGGAGCTGTTTTTT.

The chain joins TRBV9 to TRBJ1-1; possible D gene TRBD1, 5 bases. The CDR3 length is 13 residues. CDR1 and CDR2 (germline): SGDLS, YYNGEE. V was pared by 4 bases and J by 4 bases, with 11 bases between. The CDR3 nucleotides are TGTGCCAGCAGCATCGGGGGGACCACTGAAGCTTTCTTT. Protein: CASSIGGTTEAFF.

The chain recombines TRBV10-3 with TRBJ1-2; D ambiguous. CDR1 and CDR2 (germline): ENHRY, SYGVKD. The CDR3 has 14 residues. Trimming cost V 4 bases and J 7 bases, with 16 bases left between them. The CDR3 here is CAISVEPTKSGYTF. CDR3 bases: TGTGCCATCAGTGTCGAGCCCACTAAGAGTGGCTACACCTTC.